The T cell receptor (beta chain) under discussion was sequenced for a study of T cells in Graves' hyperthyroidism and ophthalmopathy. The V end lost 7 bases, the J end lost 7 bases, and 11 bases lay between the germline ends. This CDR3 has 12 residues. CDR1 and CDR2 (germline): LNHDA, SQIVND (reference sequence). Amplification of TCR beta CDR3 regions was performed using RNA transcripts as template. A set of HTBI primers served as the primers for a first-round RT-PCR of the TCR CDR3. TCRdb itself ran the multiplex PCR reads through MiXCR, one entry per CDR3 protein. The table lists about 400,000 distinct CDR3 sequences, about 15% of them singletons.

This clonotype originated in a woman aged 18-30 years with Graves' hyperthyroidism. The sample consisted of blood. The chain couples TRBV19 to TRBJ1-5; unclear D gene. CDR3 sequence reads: CASNAASQPQHF. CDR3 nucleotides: TGTGCCAGTAACGCCGCCAGCCAGCCCCAGCATTTT.